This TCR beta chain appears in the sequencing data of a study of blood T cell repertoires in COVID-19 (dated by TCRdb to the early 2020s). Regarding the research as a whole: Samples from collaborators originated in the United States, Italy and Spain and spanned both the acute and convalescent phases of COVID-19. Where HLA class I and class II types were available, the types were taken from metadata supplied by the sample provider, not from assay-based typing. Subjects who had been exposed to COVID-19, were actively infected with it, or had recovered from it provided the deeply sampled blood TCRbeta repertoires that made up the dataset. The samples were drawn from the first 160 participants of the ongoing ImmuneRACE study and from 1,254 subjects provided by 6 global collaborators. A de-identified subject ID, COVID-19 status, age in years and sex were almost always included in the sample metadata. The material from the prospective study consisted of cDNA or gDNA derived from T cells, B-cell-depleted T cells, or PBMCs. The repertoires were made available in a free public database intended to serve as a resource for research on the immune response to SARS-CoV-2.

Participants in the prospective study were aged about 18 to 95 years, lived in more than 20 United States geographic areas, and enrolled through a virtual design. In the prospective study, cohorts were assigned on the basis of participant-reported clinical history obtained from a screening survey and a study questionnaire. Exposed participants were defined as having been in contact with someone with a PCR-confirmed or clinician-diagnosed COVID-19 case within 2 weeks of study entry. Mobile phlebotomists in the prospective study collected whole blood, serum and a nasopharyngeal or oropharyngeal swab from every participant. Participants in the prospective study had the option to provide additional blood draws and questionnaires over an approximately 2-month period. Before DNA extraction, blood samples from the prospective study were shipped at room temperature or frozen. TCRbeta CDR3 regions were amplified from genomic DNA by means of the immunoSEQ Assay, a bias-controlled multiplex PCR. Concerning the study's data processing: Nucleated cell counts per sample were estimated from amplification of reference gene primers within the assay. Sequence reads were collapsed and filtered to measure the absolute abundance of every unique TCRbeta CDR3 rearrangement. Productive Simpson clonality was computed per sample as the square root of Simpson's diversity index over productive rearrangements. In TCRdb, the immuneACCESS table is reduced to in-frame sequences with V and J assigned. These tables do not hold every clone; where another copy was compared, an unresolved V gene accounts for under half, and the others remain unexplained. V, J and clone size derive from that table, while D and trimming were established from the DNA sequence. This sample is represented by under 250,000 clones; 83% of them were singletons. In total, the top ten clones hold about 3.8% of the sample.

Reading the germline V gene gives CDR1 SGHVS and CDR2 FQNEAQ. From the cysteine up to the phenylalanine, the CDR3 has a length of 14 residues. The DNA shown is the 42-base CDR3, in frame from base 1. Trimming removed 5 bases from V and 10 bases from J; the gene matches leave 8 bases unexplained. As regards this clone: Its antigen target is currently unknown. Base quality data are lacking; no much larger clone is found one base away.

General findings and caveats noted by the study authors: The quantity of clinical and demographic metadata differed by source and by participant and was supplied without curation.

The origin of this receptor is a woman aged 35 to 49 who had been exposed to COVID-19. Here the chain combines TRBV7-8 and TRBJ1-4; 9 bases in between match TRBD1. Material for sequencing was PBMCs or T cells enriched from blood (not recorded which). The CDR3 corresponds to CASSPWDRAGKLFF. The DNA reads TGTGCCAGCAGCCCCTGGGACAGGGCGGGAAAACTGTTTTTT.